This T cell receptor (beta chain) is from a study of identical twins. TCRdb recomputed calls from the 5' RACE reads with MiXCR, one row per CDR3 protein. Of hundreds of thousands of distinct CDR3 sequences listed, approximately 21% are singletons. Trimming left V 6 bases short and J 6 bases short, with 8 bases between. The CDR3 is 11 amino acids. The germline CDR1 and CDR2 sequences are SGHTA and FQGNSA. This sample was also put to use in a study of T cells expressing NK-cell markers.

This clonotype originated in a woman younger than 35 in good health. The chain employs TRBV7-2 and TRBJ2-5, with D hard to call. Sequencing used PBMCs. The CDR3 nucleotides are TGTGCCAGCAGGTCTGGACAGACCCAGTACTTC. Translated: CASRSGQTQYF.